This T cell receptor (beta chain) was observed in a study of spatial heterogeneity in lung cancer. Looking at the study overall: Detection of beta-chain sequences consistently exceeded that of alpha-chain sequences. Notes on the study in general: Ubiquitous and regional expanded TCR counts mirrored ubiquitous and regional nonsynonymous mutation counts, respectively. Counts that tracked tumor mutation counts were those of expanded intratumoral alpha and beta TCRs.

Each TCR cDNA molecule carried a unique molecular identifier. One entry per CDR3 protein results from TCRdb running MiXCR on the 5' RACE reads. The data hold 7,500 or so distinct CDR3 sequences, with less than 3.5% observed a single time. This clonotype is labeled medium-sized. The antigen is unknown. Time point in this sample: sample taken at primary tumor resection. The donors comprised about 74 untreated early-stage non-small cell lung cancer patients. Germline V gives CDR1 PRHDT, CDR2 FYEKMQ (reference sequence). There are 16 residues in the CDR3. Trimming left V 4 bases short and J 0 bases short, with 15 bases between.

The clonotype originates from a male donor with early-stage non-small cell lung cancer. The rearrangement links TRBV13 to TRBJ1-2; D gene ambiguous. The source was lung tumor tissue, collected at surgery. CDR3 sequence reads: CASSSPTVDPNYGYTF. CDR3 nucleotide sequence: TGTGCCAGCAGCTCTCCGACGGTGGACCCTAACTATGGCTACACCTTC.